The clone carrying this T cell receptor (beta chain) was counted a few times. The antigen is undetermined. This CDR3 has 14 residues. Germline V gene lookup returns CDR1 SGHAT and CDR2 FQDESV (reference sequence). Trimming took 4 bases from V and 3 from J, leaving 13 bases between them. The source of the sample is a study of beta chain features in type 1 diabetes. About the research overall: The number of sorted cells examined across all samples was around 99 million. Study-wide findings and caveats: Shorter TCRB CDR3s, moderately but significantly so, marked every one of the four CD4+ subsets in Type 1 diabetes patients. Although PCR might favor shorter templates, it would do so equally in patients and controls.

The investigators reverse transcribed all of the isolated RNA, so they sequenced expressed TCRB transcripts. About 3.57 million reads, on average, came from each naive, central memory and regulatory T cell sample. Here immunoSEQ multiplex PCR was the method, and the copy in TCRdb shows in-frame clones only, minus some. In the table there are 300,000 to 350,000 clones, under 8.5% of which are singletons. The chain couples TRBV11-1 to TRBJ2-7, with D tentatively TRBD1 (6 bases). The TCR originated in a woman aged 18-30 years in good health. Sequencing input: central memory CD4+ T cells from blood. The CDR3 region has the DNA TGTGCCAGCAGCTGGGACACTGTCGACTACGAGCAGTACTTC. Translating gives CASSWDTVDYEQYF.